This T cell receptor beta chain was observed in a study of post-analysis software for immune sequencing data. Unique molecular identifiers featured in each of the TCR beta cDNA libraries. A single record per CDR3 protein comes from TCRdb applying MiXCR to the PCR reads. The sample carries 180,000 or so distinct CDR3 sequences, 29% recorded once. Regarding the study as a whole: The five TRBV segments detected at higher frequency in patients than in controls included TRBV5-6, TRBV5-1 and TRBV20-1.

The CDR3 is 14 residues long. Germline V lookup: CDR1 DFQATT, CDR2 SNEGSKA (reference sequence). This clonotype was observed a handful of times. The antigen remains undetermined. The TCR comes from a girl aged 2-17 years with multiple sclerosis. The sample was blood. This chain connects TRBV20-1 to TRBJ2-4; 9 nucleotides match TRBD2. The J call may be faulty, since TRBJ2-7 better matches the DNA end. Here the CDR3 reads CSASRAGGPSEQYF. The CDR3 DNA is TGCAGTGCTAGTCGGGCGGGAGGGCCTAGCGAGCAGTACTTC.